The rows below give T cell receptor beta chains drawn from one sample of a study of cytomegalovirus exposure and HLA in healthy donors. Here immunoSEQ multiplex PCR was the method, and the copy in TCRdb shows in-frame clones only, minus some. The repertoire has roughly 100,000 clones, about 95% of them found once; the top ten carry 0.89%. The sample consisted of PBMCs. These receptors were collected from a woman younger than 35 in good health and CMV-seronegative. Both conserved end residues are trimmed from each CDR3. The D gene is left open where the match is weak.

CDR3aa	j_gene	d_gene	v_gene
ASSSRDRHNEQF	TRBJ2-1	TRBD1	TRBV6-5
ASSSPSREPTRSSYNSPLH	TRBJ1-6	NA	TRBV27
ASLTGGRDEQF	TRBJ2-1	TRBD2	TRBV18
ASSLTGVSYEQY	TRBJ2-7	NA	TRBV5-6
ASSEAMSGNTEAF	TRBJ1-1	NA	TRBV2
ASSPGSLTEAF	TRBJ1-1	NA	TRBV11-3
ASRQGNTEAF	TRBJ1-1	NA	TRBV5-1
SVVLGLNTEAF	TRBJ1-1	NA	TRBV29-1
ASNLVGRRQGHYEQY	TRBJ2-7	TRBD1	TRBV5-8
ASRLTGNYGYT	TRBJ1-2	NA	TRBV6-5